This T cell receptor (beta chain) came from a study of T cell responses to AZD1222 COVID-19 vaccine (dated by TCRdb to the early 2020s). About the study as a whole: TCR sequencing covered 230 to 250 trial participants: nearly 210 given two doses of AZD1222 and 26 given two doses of MenACWY control vaccine. Enrollment into the trials was organized by age into subgroups of 18-55, 56-69 and 70-plus years, and those subgroups contained roughly 150, 30 and 60 TCR-sequenced participants, respectively.

The CDR3 regions of human TCRbeta chains were analyzed by immunosequencing. The published analysis was carried out like this. Repertoire TCRs were matched against a reference library of SARS-CoV-2-specific TCRs generated with the MIRA antigen-specificity platform. Breadth meant the fraction of unique TCRs that were SARS-CoV-2-associated, whereas depth meant the fraction of total T cells that were SARS-CoV-2-associated. Using the MIRA data, each spike-specific TCR was mapped to the spike region that the TCR reacts to and placed in a CD4 or CD8 class. Log10-transformed breadth and depth values were compared by one-way ANOVA with Sidak's multiple comparisons tests. TCRdb obtained this table from immuneACCESS and retained in-frame rearrangements with V and J assigned. These tables miss some clones; where compared with another copy, unresolved V genes account for less than half of the shortfall, and the remainder is unexplained. D and trimming come from the DNA, and the V and J calls and clone size come from that table. The sample table contains over 140,000 clones; only one count was recorded for around 93% of them. 3.6% of the sample is taken by the ten largest.

The time point label, as the study defines it: about 28 days (+/-7) after the second vaccine dose. AZD1222 recipients whose second dose came at about 4 weeks and those whose second dose came at about 12 weeks were combined into one group, since spike-specific TCR depth and breadth did not differ between the two schedules. Vaccinee samples were obtained from the UK trials COV001 and COV002, which included a single-blind randomized controlled phase 2/3 trial of AZD1222 (ChAdOx1 nCoV-19) in healthy adults. For TCRbeta chain sequencing, PBMC samples from trial participants were taken at day 0 and at day 28 after the second dose. On the study overall, not on this receptor specifically: After two AZD1222 doses, both the breadth and the depth of spike-specific TCRs were significantly higher than at day 0 and than in MenACWY recipients. Nearly half of unique spike-specific TCRs reportedly recognized epitopes outside regions mutated in the B.1.351 and B.1.1.7 variants. The 56-69-year group was small, and its depth increase did not reach significance, likely because of low power. The vaccine-associated CD4 TCRs covered the entire spike protein, and the dominant responses fell in regions 160-218 and 743-854. Because no day 14 peak-response samples were available, repertoires were characterized only after the peak T cell response. Conclusions about previously exposed vaccinees were limited because only six AZD1222 recipients were SARS-CoV-2 seropositive at baseline. Participants were mostly white British and included more females than males, and it was suggested by the authors that clonal diversity may have been underestimated.

This clone was observed once. Its target antigen remains unknown. Base quality data are lacking; no much larger clone is found one base away. This clonotype was obtained from an adult who received the AZD1222 COVID-19 vaccine. Sample: peripheral blood, taken 28 days after the second AZD1222 dose.

For the CDR3, the sequence is CASRWGVSQTQYF. At the DNA level, the sequence is TGCGCCAGCAGGTGGGGCGTGTCTCAGACCCAGTACTTC. In this chain, TRBV23-1 is recombined with TRBJ2-5, and TRBD1 may be the D gene, going by 5 matching bases. TRBV23-1 is sorted into the ORF group, with uncertain function. The CDR3 goes from the cysteine to the phenylalanine over 13 residues. The CDR3 DNA has 39 bases and is translated from base 1. Deletion took 6 bases off V and 6 bases off J, with a span of 14 bases between the germline ends.